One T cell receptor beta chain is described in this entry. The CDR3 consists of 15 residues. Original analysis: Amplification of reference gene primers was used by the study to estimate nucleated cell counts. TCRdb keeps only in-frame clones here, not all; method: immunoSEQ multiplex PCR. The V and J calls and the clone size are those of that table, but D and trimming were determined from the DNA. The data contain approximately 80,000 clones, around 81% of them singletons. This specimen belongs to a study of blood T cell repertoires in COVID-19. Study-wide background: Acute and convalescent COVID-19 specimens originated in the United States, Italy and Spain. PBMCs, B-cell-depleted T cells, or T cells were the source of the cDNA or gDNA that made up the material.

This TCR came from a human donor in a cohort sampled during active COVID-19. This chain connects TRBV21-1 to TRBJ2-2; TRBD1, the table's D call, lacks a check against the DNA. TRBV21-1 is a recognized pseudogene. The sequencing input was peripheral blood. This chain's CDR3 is CARMGQGGHTGELFF. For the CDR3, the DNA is TGTGCCAGGATGGGACAGGGGGGGCACACCGGGGAGCTGTTTTTT.